The present T cell receptor (beta chain) was sequenced within a study of T-cell memory formation after mild COVID-19. This clonotype was seen a handful of times. V dropped 0 bases and J dropped 0 bases, with 7 bases sitting between them. In germline, CDR1 is SEHNR, CDR2 FQNEAQ (reference sequence). The CDR3 length is 15 residues. TCRdb fed the 5' RACE reads into MiXCR, producing one record per CDR3 protein. The table has about 350,000 distinct CDR3 sequences, approximately 29% seen once; the top ten hold roughly 14%. Sequencing was done on a sample of PBMCs or a T cell subset sorted from them (not recorded which). The chain uses TRBV7-9 and TRBJ2-3, with D perhaps matching TRBD2 (5 bases). The receptor was isolated from an adult woman who had mild COVID-19 (a few samples of this study predate the infection). Cell type and time point are not known. As DNA, the CDR3 is TGTGCCAGCAGCTTAGCGGGAGTTAGCACAGATACGCAGTATTTT. Its translation: CASSLAGVSTDTQYF.